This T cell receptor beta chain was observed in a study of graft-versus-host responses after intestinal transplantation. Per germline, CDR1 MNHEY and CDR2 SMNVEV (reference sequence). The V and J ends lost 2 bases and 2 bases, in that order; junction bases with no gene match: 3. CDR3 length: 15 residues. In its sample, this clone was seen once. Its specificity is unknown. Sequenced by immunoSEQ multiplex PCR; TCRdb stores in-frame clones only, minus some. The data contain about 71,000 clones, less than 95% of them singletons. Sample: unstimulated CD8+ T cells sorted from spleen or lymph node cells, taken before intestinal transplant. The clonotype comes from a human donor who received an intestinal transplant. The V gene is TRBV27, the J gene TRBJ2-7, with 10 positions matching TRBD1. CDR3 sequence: CASSLAGTGAYEQYF. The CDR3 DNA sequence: TGTGCCAGCAGTTTAGCCGGGACAGGGGCCTACGAGCAGTACTTC.